This record covers a single T cell receptor beta chain. Data came from immunoSEQ multiplex PCR; TCRdb stores just in-frame clones and leaves some out. Here the sample spans some 38,000 clones, 80% to 95% being singletons. The sample comes from a study of cytomegalovirus exposure and HLA in healthy donors. CDR3 length: 17 residues. Looked up from germline, CDR1 is ENHRY and CDR2 is SYGVKD. The V segment lost 10 bases and the J segment 2 bases; nucleotides outside the gene matches: 18. This receptor was taken from a man younger than 35 in good health and CMV-seronegative. V usage is TRBV10-3 and J usage is TRBJ2-5, with 8 bases identical to TRBD2. Sequencing was done on a sample of PBMCs. The CDR3: CATRGGTGTRGQETQYF. CDR3 DNA: TGTGCCACCCGAGGTGGGACCGGGACTAGGGGGCAAGAGACCCAGTACTTC.